Shown below are 6 T cell receptor beta chains from a single sample sequenced in a study of CD8+ T cells in alopecia areata. Sequencing used cDNA as its template, made by extracting RNA and reverse transcribing it. Sequencing was performed with immunoSEQ multiplex PCR; in TCRdb, only in-frame clones are kept and a portion is missing. The sample has 80,000 to 100,000 clones; 41% are singletons. The specimen sequenced was CD4+ T cells sorted from blood. These receptors were taken from a human donor with alopecia areata.

The chain combines TRBV30 with TRBJ1-5; 7 bases match TRBD1. Germline CDR1 is GTSNPN and CDR2 is SVGIG (reference sequence). The junction had 11 bases not matched to a gene; V was cut back by 2 bases and J by 7 bases. The CDR3 is made up of 15 amino acids. The CDR3 is CAWSRSGTADQPQHF. The CDR3 DNA reads as TGTGCCTGGAGTCGATCCGGGACAGCCGACCAGCCCCAGCATTTT.

The rearrangement links TRBV28 to TRBJ2-7; D might be TRBD1 (5 bases). Germline CDR1 is MDHEN and CDR2 is SYDVKM. The CDR3 is 14 residues long. V was clipped by 5 bases and J by 6 bases, with 17 bases between them. CDR3 loop: CASSHYLRVSEQYF. CDR3 DNA: TGTGCCAGCAGTCACTATCTCAGGGTTAGCGAGCAGTACTTC. The variable domain in full, completed from reference TRBV28 and TRBJ2-7, reads DVKVTQSSRYLVKRTGEKVFLECVQDMDHENMFWYRQDPGLGLRLIYFSYDVKMKEKGDIPEGYSVSREKKERFSLILESASTNQTSMYLCASSHYLRVSEQYFGPGTRLTVT.

This clone was seen a handful of times. V usage is TRBV5-6 and J usage is TRBJ2-3, with 9 bases fitting TRBD1. V trimming: 4 bases; J trimming: 5 bases; junction bases outside the gene matches: 2. Germline CDR1 SGHDT, CDR2 YYEEEE. The CDR3 is 13 amino acids. The DNA of the CDR3 is TGTGCCAGCAGCGGGGACAGGGAAGATACGCAGTATTTT. This codes for CASSGDREDTQYF.

This clone turned up a few times. Other DNA sequences in the sample encode the same CDR3. The chain links TRBV29-1 to TRBJ1-1; tentative D call: TRBD1 (6 bases). Germline V gene data show CDR1 as SQVTM and CDR2 as ANQGSEA. V lost 6 bases to trimming and J lost 2 bases, with 13 bases between them. This CDR3 comprises 13 residues. This chain's CDR3 is CSVGEGVNTEAFF. In DNA, the CDR3 is TGCAGCGTGGGGGAGGGGGTCAACACTGAAGCTTTCTTT.

There are a few counts of this clone. The chain carries TRBV29-1 and TRBJ2-5; D may be TRBD2 (5 bases). Per the germline V gene, CDR1 is SQVTM and CDR2 is ANQGSEA. This CDR3 has 12 residues. V was cut by 6 bases and J by 5 bases, with 13 bases left in between. The CDR3 here is CSVGLQRETQYF. As DNA, the CDR3 is TGCAGCGTCGGACTTCAGAGGGAGACCCAGTACTTC.

This clone came up a few times. V gene TRBV11-2 combines with J gene TRBJ2-4, with a possible D match to TRBD2 (6 bases). CDR1 is SGHAT and CDR2 is FQNNGV in the germline V gene. V was shortened by 1 base and J by 8 bases, with 9 bases between the two germline ends. The CDR3 is 13 amino acids. The CDR3 reads CASSLGGVDIQYF. CDR3 DNA: TGTGCCAGCAGCTTAGGGGGGGTTGACATTCAGTACTTC.